This T cell receptor beta chain was obtained from a study of blood T cell repertoires in COVID-19. Profiled with immunoSEQ multiplex PCR; TCRdb holds only in-frame clones, not every one. The sample lists 70,000 or so clones, around 74% occurring once. The germline V and J ends were trimmed by 2 bases and 3 bases, with 8 bases remaining between them. The CDR3 loop spans 13 amino acids. The germline V gene has CDR1 SGDLS and CDR2 YYNGEE. The sequencing input was peripheral blood. The receptor was derived from a man between 65 and 85 years old with acute or convalescent COVID-19. The chain couples TRBV9 to TRBJ1-2; D is undetermined. The CDR3 DNA reads as TGTGCCAGCAGCGTTGGGCAGCACTATGGCTACACCTTC. Residues: CASSVGQHYGYTF.